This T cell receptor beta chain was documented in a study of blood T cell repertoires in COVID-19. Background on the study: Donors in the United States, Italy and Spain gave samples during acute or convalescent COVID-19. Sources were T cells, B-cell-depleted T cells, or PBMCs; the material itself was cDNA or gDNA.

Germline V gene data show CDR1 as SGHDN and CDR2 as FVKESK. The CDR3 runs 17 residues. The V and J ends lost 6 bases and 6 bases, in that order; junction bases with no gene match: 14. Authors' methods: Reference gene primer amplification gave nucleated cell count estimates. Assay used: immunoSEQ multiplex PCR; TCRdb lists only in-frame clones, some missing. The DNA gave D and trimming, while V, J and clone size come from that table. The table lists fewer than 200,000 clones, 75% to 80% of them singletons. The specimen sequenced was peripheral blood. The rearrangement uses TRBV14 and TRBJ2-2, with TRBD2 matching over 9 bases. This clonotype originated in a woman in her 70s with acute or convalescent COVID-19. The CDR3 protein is CASRGDRRGGTSGELFF. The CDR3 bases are TGTGCCAGCAGGGGCGACAGGCGGGGGGGAACCTCCGGGGAGCTGTTTTTT.